This T cell receptor (beta chain) was identified in a study of cytomegalovirus exposure and HLA in healthy donors. Trimming took 6 bases from V and 2 from J, leaving 5 bases between them. The germline CDR1 and CDR2 sequences are MNHEY and SVGAGI. The CDR3 is 13 residues long. Healthy bone marrow donors made up the donors. The PCR contained 60 Vbeta and 13 Jbeta primers. This table comes from immunoSEQ multiplex PCR, and its TCRdb copy is limited to in-frame clones, with some not included. The sample lists 85,000 to 90,000 clones; 65% to 75% were seen once. The sequencing input was PBMCs. The source of this sequence is a man aged 30 to 39 in good health and CMV-seronegative. V usage is TRBV6-5 and J usage is TRBJ2-6; D possibly corresponds to TRBD2 (5 bases). The CDR3 sequence: CASRLAGANVLTF. The CDR3 region has the DNA TGTGCCAGCAGACTAGCTGGGGCCAACGTCCTGACTTTC.